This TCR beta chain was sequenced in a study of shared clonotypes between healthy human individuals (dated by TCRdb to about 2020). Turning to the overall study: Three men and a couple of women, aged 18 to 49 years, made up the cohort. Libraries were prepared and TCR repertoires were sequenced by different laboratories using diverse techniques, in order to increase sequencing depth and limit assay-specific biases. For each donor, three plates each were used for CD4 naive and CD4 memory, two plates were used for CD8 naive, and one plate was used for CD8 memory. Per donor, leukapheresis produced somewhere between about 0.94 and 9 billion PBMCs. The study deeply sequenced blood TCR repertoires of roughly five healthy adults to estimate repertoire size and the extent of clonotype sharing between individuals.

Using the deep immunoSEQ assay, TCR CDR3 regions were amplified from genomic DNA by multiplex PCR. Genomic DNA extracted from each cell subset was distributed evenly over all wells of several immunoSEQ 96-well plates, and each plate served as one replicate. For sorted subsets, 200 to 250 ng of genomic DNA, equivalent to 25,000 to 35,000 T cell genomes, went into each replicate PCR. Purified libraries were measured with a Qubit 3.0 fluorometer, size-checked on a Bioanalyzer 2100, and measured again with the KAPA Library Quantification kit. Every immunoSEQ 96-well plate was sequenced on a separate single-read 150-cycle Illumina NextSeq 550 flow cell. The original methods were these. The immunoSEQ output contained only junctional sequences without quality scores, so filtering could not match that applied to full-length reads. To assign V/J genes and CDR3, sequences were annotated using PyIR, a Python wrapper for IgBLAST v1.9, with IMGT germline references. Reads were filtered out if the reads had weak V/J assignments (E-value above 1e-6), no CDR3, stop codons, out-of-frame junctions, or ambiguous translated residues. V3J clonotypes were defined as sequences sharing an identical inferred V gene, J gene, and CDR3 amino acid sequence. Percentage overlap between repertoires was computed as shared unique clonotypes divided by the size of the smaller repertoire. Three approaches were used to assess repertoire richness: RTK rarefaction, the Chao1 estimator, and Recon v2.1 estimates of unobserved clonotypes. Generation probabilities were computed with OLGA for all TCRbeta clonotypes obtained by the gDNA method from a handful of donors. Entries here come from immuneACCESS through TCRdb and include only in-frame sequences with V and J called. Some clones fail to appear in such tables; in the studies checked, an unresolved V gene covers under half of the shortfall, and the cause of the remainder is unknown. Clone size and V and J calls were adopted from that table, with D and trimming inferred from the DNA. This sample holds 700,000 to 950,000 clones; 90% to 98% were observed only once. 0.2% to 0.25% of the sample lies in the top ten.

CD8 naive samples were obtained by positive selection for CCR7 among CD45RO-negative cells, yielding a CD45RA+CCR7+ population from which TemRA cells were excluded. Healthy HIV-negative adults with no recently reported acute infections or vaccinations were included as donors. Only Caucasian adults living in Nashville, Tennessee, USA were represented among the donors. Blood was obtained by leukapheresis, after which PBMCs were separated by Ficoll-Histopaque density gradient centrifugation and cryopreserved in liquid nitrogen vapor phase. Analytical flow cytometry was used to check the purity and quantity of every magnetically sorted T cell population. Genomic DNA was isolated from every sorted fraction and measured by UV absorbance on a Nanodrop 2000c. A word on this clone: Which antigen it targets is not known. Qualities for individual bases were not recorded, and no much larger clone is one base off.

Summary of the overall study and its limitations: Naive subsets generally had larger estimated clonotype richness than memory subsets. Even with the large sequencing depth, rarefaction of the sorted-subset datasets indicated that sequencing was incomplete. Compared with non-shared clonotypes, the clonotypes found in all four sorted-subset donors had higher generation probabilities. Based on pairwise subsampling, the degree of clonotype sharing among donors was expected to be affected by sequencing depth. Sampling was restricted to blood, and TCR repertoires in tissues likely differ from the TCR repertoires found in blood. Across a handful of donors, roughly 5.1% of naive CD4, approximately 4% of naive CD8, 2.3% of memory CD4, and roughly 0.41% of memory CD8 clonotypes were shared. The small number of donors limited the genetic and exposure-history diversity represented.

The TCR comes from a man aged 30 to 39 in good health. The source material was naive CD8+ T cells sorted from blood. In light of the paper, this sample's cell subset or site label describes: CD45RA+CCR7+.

The DNA reads as follows: TGTGCCAGCAGTTCGGACGGGCAGGGCTACACCTTC. This gives the protein CASSSDGQGYTF. This chain is built from TRBV6-5 and TRBJ1-2, with the D segment identity uncertain. The CDR3, from cysteine to phenylalanine, totals 12 residues. Only CDR3 DNA remains: 36 bases, in frame from the first base. The germline V gene provides CDR1 MNHEY and CDR2 SVGAGI. The V end loses 4 bases and the J end loses 8 bases, and a stretch of 11 bases separates them.